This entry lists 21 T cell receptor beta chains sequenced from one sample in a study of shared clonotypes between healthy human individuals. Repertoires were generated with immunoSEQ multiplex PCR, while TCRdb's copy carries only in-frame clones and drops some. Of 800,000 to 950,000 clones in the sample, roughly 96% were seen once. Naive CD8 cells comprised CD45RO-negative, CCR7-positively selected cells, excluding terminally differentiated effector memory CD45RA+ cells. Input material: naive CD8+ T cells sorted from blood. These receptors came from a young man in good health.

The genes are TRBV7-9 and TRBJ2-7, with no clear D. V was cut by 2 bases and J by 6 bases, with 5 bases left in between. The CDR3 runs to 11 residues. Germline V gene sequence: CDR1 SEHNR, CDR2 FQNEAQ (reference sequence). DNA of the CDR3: TGTGCCAGCAGCTTACCCCCCGAGCAGTACTTC. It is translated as CASSLPPEQYF.

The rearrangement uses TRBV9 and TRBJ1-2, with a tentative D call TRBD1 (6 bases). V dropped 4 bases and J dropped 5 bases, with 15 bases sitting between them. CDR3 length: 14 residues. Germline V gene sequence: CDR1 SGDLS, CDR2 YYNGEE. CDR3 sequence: CASSQFQGRYGYTF. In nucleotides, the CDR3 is TGTGCCAGCAGCCAGTTCCAGGGGCGATATGGCTACACCTTC.

For the CDR3, the DNA is TGTGCCAGCAGCCCGGCGGCGGCTGAAGCTTTCTTT. Translation gives CASSPAAAEAFF. V and J are TRBV9 and TRBJ1-1; no clear D gene. The CDR3 spans 12 residues. Trimming removed 4 bases at V and 6 bases at J, with 10 bases between. Germline CDR1 is SGDLS and CDR2 is YYNGEE. Combining the CDR3 with reference TRBV9 and TRBJ1-1 gives the whole variable domain DSGVTQTPKHLITATGQRVTLRCSPRSGDLSVYWYQQSLDQGLQFLIQYYNGEERAKGNILERFSAQQFPDLHSELNLSSLELGDSALYFCASSPAAAEAFFGQGTRLTVV.

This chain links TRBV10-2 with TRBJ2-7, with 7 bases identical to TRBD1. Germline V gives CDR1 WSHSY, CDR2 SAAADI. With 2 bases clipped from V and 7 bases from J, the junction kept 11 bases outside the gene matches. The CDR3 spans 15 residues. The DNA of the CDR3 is TGCGCCAGCAGTGAGAGCCCGGGACAGACAACTGAGCAGTACTTC. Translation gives CASSESPGQTTEQYF.

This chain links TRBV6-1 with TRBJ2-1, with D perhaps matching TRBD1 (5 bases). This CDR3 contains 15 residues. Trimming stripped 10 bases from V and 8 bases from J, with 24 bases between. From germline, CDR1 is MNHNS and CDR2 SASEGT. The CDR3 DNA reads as TGTGCCACCGGACCCCGCCCATACTTGACAGATGAGCAGTTCTTC. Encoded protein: CATGPRPYLTDEQFF.

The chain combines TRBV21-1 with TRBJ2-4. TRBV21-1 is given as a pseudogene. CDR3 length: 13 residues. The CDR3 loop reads CASSACGGNIQYF. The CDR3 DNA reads TGTGCCAGCAGCGCCTGTGGGGGAAACATTCAGTACTTC.

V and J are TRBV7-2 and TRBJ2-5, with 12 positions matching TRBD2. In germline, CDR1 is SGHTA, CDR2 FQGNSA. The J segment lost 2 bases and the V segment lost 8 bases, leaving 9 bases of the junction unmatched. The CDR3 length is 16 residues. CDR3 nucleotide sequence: TGTGCCAGCCATCCTAGCGGGAGGGTGAGGCAAGAGACCCAGTACTTC. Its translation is CASHPSGRVRQETQYF.

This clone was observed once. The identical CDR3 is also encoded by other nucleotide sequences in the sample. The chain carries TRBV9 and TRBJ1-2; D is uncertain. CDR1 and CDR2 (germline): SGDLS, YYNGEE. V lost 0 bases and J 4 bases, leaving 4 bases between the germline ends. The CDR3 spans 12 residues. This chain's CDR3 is CASSVGSYGYTF. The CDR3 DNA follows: TGTGCCAGCAGCGTAGGATCCTATGGCTACACCTTC.

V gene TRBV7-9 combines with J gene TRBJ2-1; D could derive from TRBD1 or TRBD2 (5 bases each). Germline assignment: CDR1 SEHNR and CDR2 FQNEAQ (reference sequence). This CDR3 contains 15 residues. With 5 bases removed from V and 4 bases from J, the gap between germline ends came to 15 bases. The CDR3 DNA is TGTGCCAGCAGCCACCGGGACGGAACTTACAATGAGCAGTTCTTC. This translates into CASSHRDGTYNEQFF.

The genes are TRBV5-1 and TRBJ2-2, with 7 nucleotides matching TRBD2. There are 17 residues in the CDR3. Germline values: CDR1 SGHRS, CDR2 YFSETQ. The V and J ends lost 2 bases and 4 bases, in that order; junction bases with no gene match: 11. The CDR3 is CASSFRGGYATTGELFF. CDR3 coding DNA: TGCGCCAGCAGCTTCCGGGGAGGGTATGCGACCACCGGGGAGCTGTTTTTT.

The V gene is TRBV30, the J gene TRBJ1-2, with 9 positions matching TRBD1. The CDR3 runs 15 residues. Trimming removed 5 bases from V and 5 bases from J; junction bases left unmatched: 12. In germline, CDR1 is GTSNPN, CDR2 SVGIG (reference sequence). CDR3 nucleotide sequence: TGTGCCTGGTTGGGGGTAGGGACAGGGCCATATGGCTACACCTTC. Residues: CAWLGVGTGPYGYTF. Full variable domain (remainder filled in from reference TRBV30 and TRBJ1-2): SQTIHQWPATLVQPVGSPLSLECTVEGTSNPNLYWYRQAAGRGLQLLFYSVGIGQISSEVPQNLSASRPQDRQFILSSKKLLLSDSGFYLCAWLGVGTGPYGYTFGSGTRLTVV.

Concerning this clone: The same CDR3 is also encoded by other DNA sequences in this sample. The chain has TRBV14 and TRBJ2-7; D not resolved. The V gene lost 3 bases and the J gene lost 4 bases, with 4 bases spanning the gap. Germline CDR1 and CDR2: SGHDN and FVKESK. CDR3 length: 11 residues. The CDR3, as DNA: TGTGCCAGCAGCCACCTGTACGAGCAGTACTTC. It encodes CASSHLYEQYF.

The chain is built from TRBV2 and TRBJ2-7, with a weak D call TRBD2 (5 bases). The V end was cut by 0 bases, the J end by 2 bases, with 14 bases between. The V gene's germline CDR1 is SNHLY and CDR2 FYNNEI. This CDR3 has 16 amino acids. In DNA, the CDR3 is TGTGCCAGCAGTGAAGCGGTGGGCAGAGGGACCTACGAGCAGTACTTC. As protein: CASSEAVGRGTYEQYF.

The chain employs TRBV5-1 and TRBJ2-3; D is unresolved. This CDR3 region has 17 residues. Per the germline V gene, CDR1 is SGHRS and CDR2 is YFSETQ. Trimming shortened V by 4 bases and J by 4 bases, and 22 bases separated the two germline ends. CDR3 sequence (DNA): TGCGCCAGCAGCCCCGCCGCGGTTCTGGGGATTGCAGATACGCAGTATTTT. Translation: CASSPAAVLGIADTQYF.

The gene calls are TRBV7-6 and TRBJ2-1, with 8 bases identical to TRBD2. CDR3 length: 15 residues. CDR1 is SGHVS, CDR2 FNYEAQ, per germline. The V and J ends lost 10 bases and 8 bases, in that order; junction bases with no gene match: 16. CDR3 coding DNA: TGTGCCACCTCCCTGCGGAGCGGGAGTGTTTATGAGCAGTTCTTC. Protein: CATSLRSGSVYEQFF.

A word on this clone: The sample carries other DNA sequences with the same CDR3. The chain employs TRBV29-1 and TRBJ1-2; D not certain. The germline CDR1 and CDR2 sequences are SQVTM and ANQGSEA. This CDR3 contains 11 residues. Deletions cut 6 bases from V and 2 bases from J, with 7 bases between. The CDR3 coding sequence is TGCAGCGTGAGAGGAAACTATGGCTACACCTTC. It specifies CSVRGNYGYTF.

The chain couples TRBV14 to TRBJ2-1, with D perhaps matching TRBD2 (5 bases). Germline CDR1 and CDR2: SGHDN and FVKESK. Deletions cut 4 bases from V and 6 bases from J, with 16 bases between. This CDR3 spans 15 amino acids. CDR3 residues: CASSPTGSPGNEQFF. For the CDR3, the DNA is TGTGCCAGCAGCCCCACGGGATCCCCTGGCAATGAGCAGTTCTTC.

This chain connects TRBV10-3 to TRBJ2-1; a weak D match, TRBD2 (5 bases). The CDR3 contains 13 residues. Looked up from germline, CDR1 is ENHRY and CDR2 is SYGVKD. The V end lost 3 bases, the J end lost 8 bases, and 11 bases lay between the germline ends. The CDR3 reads CAISDTLADEQFF. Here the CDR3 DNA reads TGTGCCATCAGTGATACCCTAGCCGATGAGCAGTTCTTC.

The CDR3 loop reads CASSLATAGELFF. The CDR3 coding sequence is TGTGCCAGCAGCTTAGCTACAGCTGGGGAGCTGTTTTTT. This chain connects TRBV11-2 to TRBJ2-2; no firm D call. CDR3 length equals 13 residues. From germline, CDR1 is SGHAT and CDR2 FQNNGV. Trimming left V 1 base short and J 8 bases short, with 8 bases between.

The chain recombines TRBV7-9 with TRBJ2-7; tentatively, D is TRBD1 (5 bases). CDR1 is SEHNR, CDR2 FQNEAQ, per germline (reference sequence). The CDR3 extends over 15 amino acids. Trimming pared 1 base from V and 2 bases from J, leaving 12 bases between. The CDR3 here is CASSLGIRGTYEQYF. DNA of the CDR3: TGTGCCAGCAGCTTAGGCATAAGGGGAACCTACGAGCAGTACTTC. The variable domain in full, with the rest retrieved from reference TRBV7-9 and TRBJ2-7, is DTGVSQNPRHKITKRGQNVTFRCDPISEHNRLYWYRQTLGQGPEFLTYFQNEAQLEKSRLLSDRFSAERPKGSFSTLEIQRTEQGDSAMYLCASSLGIRGTYEQYFGPGTRLTVT.

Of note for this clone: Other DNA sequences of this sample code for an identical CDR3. The CDR3 region is CASSFGLAGANEQFF. The CDR3 DNA follows: TGTGCCAGCAGCTTCGGACTAGCGGGAGCTAATGAGCAGTTCTTC. The chain joins TRBV11-2 to TRBJ2-1, with 13 positions matching TRBD2. The CDR3 is 15 residues long. V lost 3 bases, J lost 7 bases, and 3 bases stayed unmatched. Germline-derived CDR1 and CDR2 are SGHAT and FQNNGV.